These 26 T cell receptor beta chains were sequenced from one sample in a study of shared clonotypes between healthy human individuals (dated by TCRdb to about 2020). For the CD8 naive samples, CD45RO-negative cells were positively selected for CCR7, yielding a CD45RA+CCR7+ population from which TemRA cells were excluded. Libraries were made using the immunoSEQ multiplex PCR assay. The immuneACCESS repertoire file appears here via TCRdb, limited to in-frame rearrangements. These files lack a portion of the clones; in checked studies, under half of the deficit traces to unresolved V genes, and the cause of the others is not known. This sample holds around 2,000,000 clones; over 85% were observed only once. The top ten hold 0.9% to 1.4% of the sample. Sequencing used naive CD8+ T cells sorted from blood. Reading the label with the study, this specimen's cell subset or site is: CD45RA+CCR7+. The receptors originated from a man between 18 and 29 years old in good health.

This clone has a single count. J is TRBJ1-5 and V is TRBV6-1; possibly TRBD1 for D (5 bases). Per germline, CDR1 MNHNS and CDR2 SASEGT. V dropped 8 bases and J dropped 5 bases, with 13 bases sitting between them. There are 13 residues in the CDR3. CDR3 bases: TGTGCCAGCTTAGAACAGGCTTATCAGCCCCAGCATTTT. It specifies CASLEQAYQPQHF.

This chain uses TRBV27 with TRBJ2-1; TRBD2 matches 10 bases. Germline CDR1 and CDR2: MNHEY and SMNVEV (reference sequence). V lost 5 bases to trimming and J lost 10 bases; unmatched junction nucleotides: 11. CDR3 length: 15 amino acids. CDR3 nucleotide sequence: TGTGCCAGCAGTATAACCGGGACTAGCGAGGGGGAGCAGTTCTTC. Amino acid sequence: CASSITGTSEGEQFF.

This chain joins TRBV19 and TRBJ2-3; D not resolved. CDR1 is LNHDA, CDR2 SQIVND, per germline (reference sequence). This CDR3 has 11 amino acids. Deletions cut 4 bases from V and 4 bases from J, with 3 bases between. The CDR3 region is CASSSADTQYF. In nucleotides, the CDR3 is TGTGCCAGTAGTAGCGCAGATACGCAGTATTTT.

This chain uses TRBV5-4 with TRBJ2-7, with D perhaps matching TRBD1 (5 bases). Trimming took 0 bases from V and 3 from J, leaving 7 bases between them. The germline gives CDR1 SGHNT, CDR2 YYREEE (reference sequence). The CDR3 runs 13 residues. The CDR3 loop is CASSLDQGYEQYF. The CDR3 nucleotides read TGTGCCAGCAGCTTGGACCAGGGCTACGAGCAGTACTTC.

The genes are TRBV5-4 and TRBJ2-1; D is undetermined. The V gene lost 2 bases and the J gene lost 0 bases, with 12 bases spanning the gap. Germline V lookup: CDR1 SGHNT, CDR2 YYREEE (reference sequence). The CDR3 has 16 amino acids. DNA of the CDR3: TGTGCCAGCAGCTTCCTAGTGGGCTCCTCCTACAATGAGCAGTTCTTC. Protein product: CASSFLVGSSYNEQFF.

This clone turned up a few times. The chain uses TRBV5-8 and TRBJ1-5; no reliable D call. This CDR3 contains 13 residues. Looked up from germline, CDR1 is SGHTS and CDR2 is YDEGEE. V was cut by 2 bases and J by 4 bases, with 7 bases left in between. CDR3 DNA: TGTGCCAGCAGCTTTGGCCTTAATCAGCCCCAGCATTTT. It is translated as CASSFGLNQPQHF.

The chain couples TRBV7-8 to TRBJ2-3; D not certain. V was pared by 0 bases and J by 2 bases, with 9 bases between. Germline loops: CDR1 SGHVS, CDR2 FQNEAQ. The CDR3 totals 15 residues. CDR3: CASSLAGLFTDTQYF. The CDR3, as DNA: TGTGCCAGCAGCTTAGCGGGTCTGTTCACAGATACGCAGTATTTT.

The rearrangement links TRBV2 to TRBJ2-7; D call uncertain. CDR3 length: 13 amino acids. Trimming shortened V by 3 bases and J by 3 bases, and 9 bases separated the two germline ends. From germline, CDR1 is SNHLY and CDR2 FYNNEI. The CDR3 loop reads CASSDEVDYEQYF. In nucleotides, the CDR3 is TGTGCCAGCAGTGACGAGGTGGACTACGAGCAGTACTTC.

This chain links TRBV7-2 with TRBJ2-1, with 15 positions matching TRBD2. Germline V gene sequence: CDR1 SGHTA, CDR2 FQGNSA. There are 20 residues in the CDR3. J was trimmed by 2 bases and V by 0 bases; bases with no gene match: 8. The CDR3 is CASSLARTSGGAAAYNEQFF. The CDR3 region has the DNA TGTGCCAGCAGCTTAGCCCGGACTAGCGGGGGGGCCGCGGCCTACAATGAGCAGTTCTTC.

This clone was seen just once. The chain combines TRBV10-1 with TRBJ1-1; D gene uncertain. Looked up from germline, CDR1 is WNHNN and CDR2 is SYGVQD (reference sequence). Trimming stripped 10 bases from V and 3 bases from J, with 12 bases between. CDR3 length equals 12 residues. In nucleotides, the CDR3 is TGCGCCACCGAGGGTTGGTACACTGAAGCTTTCTTT. It codes for CATEGWYTEAFF.

This clone was counted a single time. The gene calls are TRBV10-3 and TRBJ2-3, with 11 bases lining up with TRBD2. V was clipped by 8 bases and J by 6 bases; unmatched bases: 13. Germline V gene sequence: CDR1 ENHRY, CDR2 SYGVKD. The CDR3 runs to 16 residues. The CDR3 protein is CAISDFVTSGADTQYF. The CDR3 DNA reads TGTGCCATCTCGGACTTCGTGACTAGCGGGGCTGATACGCAGTATTTT.

This chain links TRBV2 with TRBJ2-7, with a tentative D call TRBD2 (5 bases). CDR3 length equals 14 residues. Germline lookup yields CDR1 SNHLY and CDR2 FYNNEI. The V end lost 2 bases, the J end lost 3 bases, and 11 bases lay between the germline ends. In nucleotides, the CDR3 is TGTGCCAGCAGTGAACTAGCAGAGCTCTACGAGCAGTACTTC. Translating it yields CASSELAELYEQYF.

The chain joins TRBV7-2 to TRBJ2-4; D remains ambiguous. This CDR3 is built from 13 residues. Trimming cost V 3 bases and J 11 bases, with 14 bases left between them. Germline V gives CDR1 SGHTA, CDR2 FQGNSA. CDR3 coding DNA: TGTGCCAGCAGCTTGAGGCTCCGGTGGTTTCAGTACTTC. Its translation is CASSLRLRWFQYF. The entire variable domain, with the rest obtained from reference TRBV7-2 and TRBJ2-4, is as follows: GAGVSQSPSNKVTEKGKDVELRCDPISGHTALYWYRQSLGQGLEFLIYFQGNSAPDKSGLPSDRFSAERTGGSVSTLTIQRTQQEDSAVYLCASSLRLRWFQYFGAGTRLSVL.

The chain links TRBV4-1 to TRBJ1-2, with a tentative D call TRBD1 (5 bases). CDR1 and CDR2 from the germline V gene are MGHRA and YSYEKL. The CDR3 sequence is 16 residues long. Trimming stripped 2 bases from V and 3 bases from J, with 16 bases between. The CDR3 spells CASSQPGDGGDYGYTF. Written as DNA, the CDR3 is TGCGCCAGCAGCCAACCGGGGGACGGTGGGGACTATGGCTACACCTTC.

The rearrangement links TRBV7-9 to TRBJ1-5; a possible D gene is TRBD1 (5 bases). This CDR3 region has 16 residues. Germline V gene lookup returns CDR1 SEHNR and CDR2 FQNEAQ (reference sequence). V lost 2 bases, J lost 0 bases, and 11 bases lay in between. CDR3 sequence reads: CASSLSDSYSNQPQHF. The CDR3 region has the DNA TGTGCCAGCAGCTTATCTGACAGTTATAGCAATCAGCCCCAGCATTTT. The entire variable domain, with the rest obtained from reference TRBV7-9 and TRBJ1-5, is as follows: DTGVSQNPRHKITKRGQNVTFRCDPISEHNRLYWYRQTLGQGPEFLTYFQNEAQLEKSRLLSDRFSAERPKGSFSTLEIQRTEQGDSAMYLCASSLSDSYSNQPQHFGDGTRLSIL.

The chain employs TRBV19 and TRBJ1-5, with D uncertain. CDR1 is LNHDA and CDR2 is SQIVND in the germline V gene (reference sequence). The CDR3 is 16 residues long. V gave up 4 bases and J gave up 5 bases, with 18 bases separating them. This CDR3 is CASSTPYRTGDQPQHF. The CDR3 bases are TGTGCCAGTAGTACCCCGTATAGGACGGGTGATCAGCCCCAGCATTTT. The full variable domain, rest sourced from reference TRBV19 and TRBJ1-5, is DGGITQSPKYLFRKEGQNVTLSCEQNLNHDAMYWYRQDPGQGLRLIYYSQIVNDFQKGDIAEGYSVSREKKESFPLTVTSAQKNPTAFYLCASSTPYRTGDQPQHFGDGTRLSIL.

V and J are TRBV29-1 and TRBJ2-1; 12 nucleotides match TRBD2. Trimming at V came to 6 bases and at J to 3 bases, leaving 6 bases not matched to a gene. This CDR3 is 15 amino acids long. Germline loops: CDR1 SQVTM, CDR2 ANQGSEA. The CDR3 DNA is TGCAGCGTAAAAGGACTAGCGGGGAACTACAATGAGCAGTTCTTC. Translated, it gives CSVKGLAGNYNEQFF.

This chain links TRBV6-5 with TRBJ2-1; D is possibly TRBD1 or TRBD2 (5 bases each). CDR1 and CDR2 from the germline V gene are MNHEY and SVGAGI. V lost 1 base to trimming and J lost 7 bases, with 11 bases between them. This CDR3 has 14 residues. The CDR3 DNA follows: TGTGCCAGCAGTTACTGGGTTGAGGGGAATGAGCAGTTCTTC. Translation gives CASSYWVEGNEQFF.

The genes are TRBV25-1 and TRBJ1-1; tentative D call: TRBD1 (6 bases). The CDR3 has 14 amino acids. The V end lost 8 bases, the J end lost 3 bases, and 16 bases lay between the germline ends. CDR1 is MGHDK, CDR2 SYGVNS, per germline. The CDR3 DNA follows: TGTGCCAGCGCAACCGGGACACAGGACACTGAAGCTTTCTTT. It translates to CASATGTQDTEAFF.

The genes are TRBV4-1 and TRBJ2-7; either TRBD1 or TRBD2 may fit D (5 bases each). Germline CDR1 reads MGHRA; CDR2 reads YSYEKL. The CDR3 runs to 14 residues. V lost 1 base and J lost 11, with 18 bases in between. For the CDR3, the DNA is TGCGCCAGCAGCCAAGCGAGTAGCGATGGGGCGGAGTACTTC. It specifies CASSQASSDGAEYF.

The chain combines TRBV28 with TRBJ1-2; D ambiguous. V lost 0 bases and J lost 4, with 15 bases in between. The CDR3 length is 16 residues. The germline V gene has CDR1 MDHEN and CDR2 SYDVKM. The CDR3 here is CASSLWEGRDGYGYTF. The CDR3 nucleotides read TGTGCCAGCAGTTTATGGGAAGGGAGGGATGGCTATGGCTACACCTTC.

The rearrangement uses TRBV9 and TRBJ2-1; D possibly matches TRBD1 or TRBD2 (5 bases each). CDR1 is SGDLS, CDR2 YYNGEE, per germline. V lost 0 bases to trimming and J lost 7 bases, with 11 bases between them. The length of the CDR3 is 14 residues. The CDR3 region is CASSVGGPTNEQFF. DNA of the CDR3: TGTGCCAGCAGCGTAGGGGGACCCACAAATGAGCAGTTCTTC.

The V gene is TRBV5-1, the J gene TRBJ2-1; 8 bases map to TRBD2. Per germline, CDR1 SGHRS and CDR2 YFSETQ. The CDR3 consists of 16 residues. Trimming cost V 0 bases and J 0 bases; bases outside gene matches: 2. CDR3 loop: CASSLGLANSYNEQFF. Written as DNA, the CDR3 is TGCGCCAGCAGCTTGGGACTAGCGAACTCCTACAATGAGCAGTTCTTC.

This chain uses TRBV6-5 with TRBJ2-2; D may correspond to TRBD1 or TRBD2 (5 bases each). From germline, CDR1 is MNHEY and CDR2 SVGAGI. V shed 0 bases and J shed 7 bases, with 15 bases lying between them. This CDR3 has 16 residues. The CDR3 loop is CASSYSVGERIGELFF. CDR3 nucleotides: TGTGCCAGCAGTTACTCGGTAGGGGAGCGGATCGGGGAGCTGTTTTTT.

The chain carries TRBV5-4 and TRBJ2-2; 8 bases match TRBD2. The CDR3 spans 14 residues. CDR1 is SGHNT, CDR2 YYREEE, per germline (reference sequence). J was trimmed by 4 bases and V by 4 bases; bases with no gene match: 3. CDR3 sequence reads: CASSSSGTTGELFF. For the CDR3, the DNA is TGTGCCAGCAGCAGTAGCGGGACCACCGGGGAGCTGTTTTTT.

The V call is TRBV6-1, the J call TRBJ2-7; possibly TRBD2 for D (6 bases). The CDR3 is 17 residues long. From germline, CDR1 is MNHNS and CDR2 SASEGT. V was trimmed by 1 base and J by 4 bases, leaving 20 bases between them. CDR3 residues: CASSEVWPIGGLYEQYF. CDR3 sequence (DNA): TGTGCCAGCAGTGAAGTGTGGCCAATAGGAGGGCTTTACGAGCAGTACTTC.